The rows below give T cell receptor beta chains drawn from one sample of a study of blood T cell repertoires in COVID-19. Only in-frame clones appear in the TCRdb table, and some are missing; sequencing was by immunoSEQ multiplex PCR. The sample yields 120,000 or so clones, 55% to 70% seen once. The sample taken for sequencing was peripheral blood. These receptors all stem from a woman between 70 and 85 years old with acute or convalescent COVID-19. Each CDR3 is given with its conserved first and last residue. Each record gives: CDR3 length, V gene, clone size, J gene, D gene, CDR3 DNA, CDR3 protein. The D gene is left open where the match is weak. Expanded clones are given a class, and other clones once, few, many or no size at all.

CDR3 length: 13; V gene: TRBV11-2; clone size: few; J gene: TRBJ1-2; D gene: NA; CDR3 DNA: TGTGCCAGCAGCTTATATAGAGACTATGGCTACACCTTC; CDR3 protein: CASSLYRDYGYTF
CDR3 length: 13; V gene: TRBV27; clone size: NA; J gene: TRBJ2-7; D gene: TRBD1; CDR3 DNA: TGTGCCAGCAGTTTCACACAGGGGAGCGAGCAGTACTTC; CDR3 protein: CASSFTQGSEQYF
CDR3 length: 17; V gene: TRBV5-1; clone size: NA; J gene: TRBJ2-3; D gene: TRBD1; CDR3 DNA: TGCGCCAGCAGCTTCTGGGGACAGAGGACTAGCACAGATACGCAGTATTTT; CDR3 protein: CASSFWGQRTSTDTQYF
CDR3 length: 17; V gene: TRBV5-8; clone size: NA; J gene: TRBJ2-6; D gene: TRBD1; CDR3 DNA: TGTGCCAGCAGCTCCGGACAGGGTATCTCTGGGGCCAACGTCCTGACTTTC; CDR3 protein: CASSSGQGISGANVLTF
CDR3 length: 12; V gene: TRBV5-8; clone size: NA; J gene: TRBJ2-4; D gene: NA; CDR3 DNA: TGTGCCAGCAGCCCGTACGACAATATTCAGTACTTC; CDR3 protein: CASSPYDNIQYF
CDR3 length: 16; V gene: TRBV24-1; clone size: few; J gene: TRBJ2-1; D gene: NA; CDR3 DNA: TGTGCCACCAGTGGCGGTACCGGGACACCTTACAATGAGCAGTTCTTC; CDR3 protein: CATSGGTGTPYNEQFF
CDR3 length: 14; V gene: TRBV7-9; clone size: NA; J gene: TRBJ1-1; D gene: TRBD1; CDR3 DNA: TGTGCCAGCAGCCGAGGGACAGTGAACACTGAAGCTTTCTTT; CDR3 protein: CASSRGTVNTEAFF
CDR3 length: 13; V gene: TRBV10-1; clone size: NA; J gene: TRBJ2-7; D gene: TRBD1; CDR3 DNA: TGCGCCAGCAGTGAATGGACAGGCCGGGAGCAGTACTTC; CDR3 protein: CASSEWTGREQYF
CDR3 length: 18; V gene: TRBV13; clone size: few; J gene: TRBJ2-2; D gene: TRBD2; CDR3 DNA: TGTGCCAGCAGCTTAGGATCGAGCGGGGAAACCGGTGCCGGGGAGCTGTTTTTT; CDR3 protein: CASSLGSSGETGAGELFF
CDR3 length: 13; V gene: TRBV2; clone size: NA; J gene: TRBJ2-3; D gene: NA; CDR3 DNA: TGTGCCAGCAGATACGGGGGCACAGATACGCAGTATTTT; CDR3 protein: CASRYGGTDTQYF
CDR3 length: 14; V gene: TRBV3-1/TRBV3-2; clone size: NA; J gene: TRBJ1-1; D gene: NA; CDR3 DNA: TGTGCCAGCAGCCGCGGGACGGTGAACACTGAAGCTTTCTTT; CDR3 protein: CASSRGTVNTEAFF
CDR3 length: 13; V gene: TRBV12-3/TRBV12-4; clone size: once; J gene: TRBJ2-1; D gene: TRBD2; CDR3 DNA: TGTGCCAGCAGCGGGGGGGCCTACAATGAGCAGTTCTTC; CDR3 protein: CASSGGAYNEQFF
CDR3 length: 14; V gene: TRBV4-1; clone size: few; J gene: TRBJ2-5; D gene: TRBD2; CDR3 DNA: TGCGCCAGCAGCCAAGCCGCTAGCGGGGGGACCCAGTACTTC; CDR3 protein: CASSQAASGGTQYF
CDR3 length: 20; V gene: TRBV5-1; clone size: NA; J gene: TRBJ2-2; D gene: TRBD2; CDR3 DNA: TGCGCCAGCAGCTTGGAATCCCACGGAGGGACTAGCCCGAACACCGGGGAGCTGTTTTTT; CDR3 protein: CASSLESHGGTSPNTGELFF
CDR3 length: 12; V gene: TRBV19; clone size: once; J gene: TRBJ2-5; D gene: NA; CDR3 DNA: TGTGCCAGTAGTATCAGCGGAGAGACCCAGTACTTC; CDR3 protein: CASSISGETQYF
CDR3 length: 15; V gene: TRBV6-5; clone size: once; J gene: TRBJ1-6; D gene: NA; CDR3 DNA: TGTGCCAGCAGTTACTCCGGGGGGTGGAATTCACCCCTCCACTTT; CDR3 protein: CASSYSGGWNSPLHF
CDR3 length: 18; V gene: TRBV2; clone size: few; J gene: TRBJ2-3; D gene: TRBD2; CDR3 DNA: TGTGCCAGCAGTGATAGGGCTAGCGGGGGGACTAGCACAGATACGCAGTATTTT; CDR3 protein: CASSDRASGGTSTDTQYF
CDR3 length: 14; V gene: TRBV7-2; clone size: NA; J gene: TRBJ1-5; D gene: NA; CDR3 DNA: TGTGCCAGCAGCTTAGAGACAGGCAATCAGCCCCAGCATTTT; CDR3 protein: CASSLETGNQPQHF
CDR3 length: 12; V gene: TRBV3-1/TRBV3-2; clone size: NA; J gene: TRBJ2-1; D gene: NA; CDR3 DNA: TGTGCCAGCAGCCAACTAGCGAATGAGCAGTTCTTC; CDR3 protein: CASSQLANEQFF
CDR3 length: 16; V gene: TRBV28; clone size: NA; J gene: TRBJ2-7; D gene: TRBD2; CDR3 DNA: TGTGCCAGCAGTTCCGTCGGGAAGCTAGCGGAATACGAGCAGTACTTC; CDR3 protein: CASSSVGKLAEYEQYF